Sequencing of this TCR beta chain was carried out in a study of breast tumors, draining lymph nodes, adjacent tissues. Overall study findings and caveats: Findings are consistent with lymph node origin and intratumoral expansion of most tumor T cells. That most tumor T cells come from lymph nodes remained unproven. Tumor and nontumor repertoires were significantly more similar in luminal-like than in basal-like breast cancer. Tumor TCR diversity was below lymph nodes but above nontumor tissue.

Unmatched junction bases numbered 1, after V lost 0 bases and J lost 5 bases. This CDR3 has 14 amino acids. CDR1 SGHTS and CDR2 YDEGEE come from the germline V gene. The lymph nodes were axillary draining lymph nodes from breast cancer patients. This clonotype was recorded many times. Its target is unknown. TCRdb fed the multiplex PCR reads into MiXCR, producing one record per CDR3 protein. The table shows more than 250,000 distinct CDR3 sequences, with 30% occurring only once. The sequence was obtained from a female donor with breast cancer. Some clones in this sample may be carry-over from other donors' samples. The V and J genes are TRBV5-8 and TRBJ2-3; TRBD2 matches at 9 bases. The specimen sequenced was axillary lymph node tissue. In DNA form, the CDR3 reads TGTGCCAGCAGCTTGGGACTAGCGGAAGATACGCAGTATTTT. Translated: CASSLGLAEDTQYF.